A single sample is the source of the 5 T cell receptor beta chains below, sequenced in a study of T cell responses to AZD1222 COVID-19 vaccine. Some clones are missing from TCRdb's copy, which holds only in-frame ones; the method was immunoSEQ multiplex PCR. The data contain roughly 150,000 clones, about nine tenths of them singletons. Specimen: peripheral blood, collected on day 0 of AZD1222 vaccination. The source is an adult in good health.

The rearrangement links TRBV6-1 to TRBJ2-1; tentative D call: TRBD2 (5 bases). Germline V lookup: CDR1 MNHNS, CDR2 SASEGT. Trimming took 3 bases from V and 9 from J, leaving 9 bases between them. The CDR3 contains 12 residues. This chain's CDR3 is CASSESLVEQFF. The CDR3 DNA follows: TGTGCCAGCAGTGAGTCACTAGTTGAGCAGTTCTTC.

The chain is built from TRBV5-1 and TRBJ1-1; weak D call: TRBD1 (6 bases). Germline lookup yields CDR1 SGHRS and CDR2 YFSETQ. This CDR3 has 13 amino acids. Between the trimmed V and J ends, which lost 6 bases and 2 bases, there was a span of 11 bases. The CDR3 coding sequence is TGCGCCAGCAACCCACAGGGAAACACTGAAGCTTTCTTT. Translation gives CASNPQGNTEAFF.

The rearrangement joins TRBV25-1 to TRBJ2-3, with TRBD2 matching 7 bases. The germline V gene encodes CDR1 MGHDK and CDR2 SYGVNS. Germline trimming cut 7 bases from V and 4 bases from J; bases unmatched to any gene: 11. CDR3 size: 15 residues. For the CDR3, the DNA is TGTGCCAGCAACGGTGGCGGGAGAGGGGCAGATACGCAGTATTTT. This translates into CASNGGGRGADTQYF.

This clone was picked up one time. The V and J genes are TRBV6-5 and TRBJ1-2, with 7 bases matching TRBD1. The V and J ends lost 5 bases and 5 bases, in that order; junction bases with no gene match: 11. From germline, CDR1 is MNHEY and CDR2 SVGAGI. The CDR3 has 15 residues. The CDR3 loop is CASSPRTGGNYGYTF. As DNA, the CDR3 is TGTGCCAGCAGTCCGCGGACAGGAGGGAATTATGGCTACACCTTC.

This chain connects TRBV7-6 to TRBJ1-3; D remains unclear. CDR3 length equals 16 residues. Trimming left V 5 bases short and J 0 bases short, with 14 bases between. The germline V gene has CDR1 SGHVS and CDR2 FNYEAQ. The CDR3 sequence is CASSIGSAASGNTIYF. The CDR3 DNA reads TGTGCCAGCAGCATAGGGTCGGCAGCCTCTGGAAACACCATATATTTT.